These 26 T cell receptor beta chains originate from one sample sequenced in a study of blood T cell repertoires in COVID-19. Data came from immunoSEQ multiplex PCR; TCRdb stores just in-frame clones and leaves some out. The data hold about 81,000 clones, with 75% to 90% observed a single time. Sequenced sample: peripheral blood. These receptors all stem from a man between 70 and 80 years old with active or convalescent COVID-19.

V and J are TRBV9 and TRBJ1-2, with TRBD1 matching 7 bases. The V and J ends lost 3 bases and 2 bases, in that order; junction bases with no gene match: 10. The V gene's germline CDR1 is SGDLS and CDR2 YYNGEE. The CDR3 is 16 residues long. This CDR3 reads CASSGRGDSLNYGYTF. The CDR3 DNA follows: TGTGCCAGCAGCGGGCGGGGGGACAGTTTGAACTATGGCTACACCTTC. The full variable domain, with the rest looked up from reference TRBV9 and TRBJ1-2, is DSGVTQTPKHLITATGQRVTLRCSPRSGDLSVYWYQQSLDQGLQFLIQYYNGEERAKGNILERFSAQQFPDLHSELNLSSLELGDSALYFCASSGRGDSLNYGYTFGSGTRLTVV.

The chain employs TRBV9 and TRBJ1-3, with D possibly being TRBD1 (5 bases). The V and J ends lost 3 bases and 3 bases respectively, with 10 bases between them. The length of the CDR3 is 14 residues. The germline V gene has CDR1 SGDLS and CDR2 YYNGEE. The CDR3 sequence: CASSDARVGNTIYF. Here the CDR3 DNA reads TGTGCCAGCAGCGATGCCAGGGTTGGAAACACCATATATTTT.

This chain uses TRBV5-1 with TRBJ2-1, with 8 bases lining up with TRBD2. Germline V gene data show CDR1 as SGHRS and CDR2 as YFSETQ. J lost 9 bases, V lost 7 bases, and 15 bases had no gene match. The CDR3 is 15 residues long. The CDR3: CASRPRASGGGEQFF. CDR3 nucleotides: TGCGCCAGCCGGCCCAGGGCGAGCGGGGGAGGTGAGCAGTTCTTC.

The gene calls are TRBV2 and TRBJ1-2; D unclear. The germline CDR1 and CDR2 sequences are SNHLY and FYNNEI. CDR3 length: 12 amino acids. The germline V and J ends were trimmed by 8 bases and 0 bases, with 7 bases remaining between them. DNA for the CDR3: TGTGCCAGCCGCGCGGCTAACTATGGCTACACCTTC. Protein: CASRAANYGYTF.

This chain uses TRBV9 with TRBJ1-3; possible D gene TRBD1, 6 bases. Germline V gene data show CDR1 as SGDLS and CDR2 as YYNGEE. The V end was cut by 3 bases, the J end by 5 bases, with 12 bases between. The CDR3 covers 14 residues. CDR3 in amino acids: CASSARTERNTIYF. In nucleotides, the CDR3 is TGTGCCAGCAGCGCCCGGACAGAGAGAAACACCATATATTTT.

The V gene is TRBV5-1, the J gene TRBJ1-3; D gene uncertain. Trimming left V 0 bases short and J 0 bases short, with 7 bases between. This CDR3 spans 15 amino acids. Germline CDR1 is SGHRS and CDR2 is YFSETQ. The CDR3 DNA follows: TGCGCCAGCAGCTTGGACGGAGACTCTGGAAACACCATATATTTT. It yields the protein CASSLDGDSGNTIYF. Full variable domain (missing parts from reference TRBV5-1 and TRBJ1-3): KAGVTQTPRYLIKTRGQQVTLSCSPISGHRSVSWYQQTPGQGLQFLFEYFSETQRNKGNFPGRFSGRQFSNSRSEMNVSTLELGDSALYLCASSLDGDSGNTIYFGEGSWLTVV.

The genes are TRBV7-3 and TRBJ2-2; D possibly corresponds to TRBD1 (6 bases). The V gene's germline CDR1 is SGHTA and CDR2 FQGTGA. CDR3 length equals 16 residues. The ends were cut back, 5 bases at V and 6 bases at J, with 19 bases in the middle. CDR3 nucleotide sequence: TGTGCCAGCAGCCCCAATGGGGGCGCAAGCCCCGGGGAGCTGTTTTTT. Protein: CASSPNGGASPGELFF.

This CDR3 reads CASSEDGGSYGYTF. CDR3 bases: TGTGCCAGCTCCGAAGACGGGGGATCGTATGGCTACACCTTC. This sequence joins TRBV18 and TRBJ1-2, with D possibly matching TRBD1 (5 bases). V lost 6 bases to trimming and J lost 5 bases, with 16 bases between them. The CDR3 length is 14 residues. The germline CDR1 and CDR2 sequences are KGHSH and LQKENI.

This clone was counted a few times. This chain links TRBV6-1 with TRBJ1-2, with TRBD1 identical over 7 bases. J gave up 4 bases and V 3 bases, and 11 bases lay outside the gene matches. The CDR3 covers 16 residues. The germline gives CDR1 MNHNS, CDR2 SASEGT. Here the CDR3 reads CASSDRNRDRSYGYTF. CDR3 in DNA: TGTGCCAGCAGTGATAGGAACCGGGACAGATCCTATGGCTACACCTTC.

This clone has only a few counts. This chain joins TRBV3-1 (or the pseudogene TRBV3-2) and TRBJ1-1; tentative D call: TRBD1 (5 bases). V was cut by 4 bases and J by 5 bases, with 14 bases left in between. Germline CDR1 and CDR2: LGHDT and YNNKEL (reference sequence). This CDR3 spans 14 amino acids. The CDR3 coding sequence is TGTGCCAGCAGCCCGCGGGGACCTAGGACTGAAGCTTTCTTT. Translating it yields CASSPRGPRTEAFF.

CDR3 sequence (DNA): TGTGCCAGCAGTTACTCGGGACACGGCGATGGCAATCAGCCCCAGCATTTT. It yields the protein CASSYSGHGDGNQPQHF. The chain employs TRBV6-2 or TRBV6-3 and TRBJ1-5; TRBD1 is a possible D gene (6 bases). Germline lookup yields CDR1 MNHEY and CDR2 SVGEGT. Trimming took off 0 bases at V and 2 bases at J, with 14 bases between the two ends. This CDR3 is 17 amino acids long.

The CDR3 DNA is TGTGCCAGCAGCCAAGATCGGACAGGGGCACTTAATCAGCCCCAGCATTTT. It encodes CASSQDRTGALNQPQHF. This chain joins TRBV4-2 and TRBJ1-5, with 9 bases lining up with TRBD1. The germline CDR1 and CDR2 sequences are LGHNA and YNFKEQ. With V trimmed by 0 bases and J by 4 bases, 7 bases remained unmatched. The length of the CDR3 is 17 residues.

The V call is TRBV28, the J call TRBJ2-7; 8 bases line up with TRBD1. The CDR3 contains 13 residues. Germline V CDR1 and CDR2: MDHEN, SYDVKM. Trimming removed 3 bases from V and 3 bases from J; junction bases left unmatched: 1. Here the CDR3 reads CASSFGTGYEQYF. CDR3 DNA: TGTGCCAGCAGTTTCGGGACAGGCTACGAGCAGTACTTC.

CDR3 residues: CASSLSLQETQYF. The CDR3 DNA reads TGTGCCAGCAGCCTCTCTTTACAAGAGACCCAGTACTTC. V gene TRBV11-3 combines with J gene TRBJ2-5, with D hard to call. Between the trimmed V and J ends, which lost 5 bases and 2 bases, there was a span of 9 bases. CDR1 and CDR2 from the germline V gene are SGHNT and YENEEA. The CDR3 is 13 residues long.

The chain uses TRBV15 and TRBJ1-6; 9 nucleotides line up with TRBD1. Trimming cost V 0 bases and J 9 bases; bases outside gene matches: 6. Germline V lookup: CDR1 LNHNV, CDR2 YYDKDF (reference sequence). This CDR3 is built from 16 residues. CDR3 residues: CATSREGTGISSPLHF. CDR3 nucleotide sequence: TGTGCCACCAGCAGAGAAGGGACAGGGATTAGTTCACCCCTCCACTTT.

This clone has more than one count but fewer than ten. The chain recombines TRBV10-3 with TRBJ1-1; tentatively, D is TRBD1 (6 bases). Germline CDR1 and CDR2: ENHRY and SYGVKD. The CDR3 runs 11 residues. Trimming shortened V by 10 bases and J by 7 bases, and 13 bases separated the two germline ends. The CDR3 reads CASRTVNEAFF. Here the CDR3 DNA reads TGTGCCAGCCGGACAGTTAATGAAGCTTTCTTT.

This sequence joins TRBV27 and TRBJ1-6; D is undetermined. The CDR3 length is 12 residues. The V gene's germline CDR1 is MNHEY and CDR2 SMNVEV (reference sequence). The V end lost 3 bases, the J end lost 7 bases, and 4 bases lay between the germline ends. DNA for the CDR3: TGTGCCAGCAGTTTGAGGAATTCACCCCTCCACTTT. The encoded protein is CASSLRNSPLHF.

The rearrangement joins TRBV5-5 to TRBJ1-1, with D perhaps matching TRBD1 (6 bases). Trimming shortened V by 4 bases and J by 7 bases, and 11 bases separated the two germline ends. Germline values: CDR1 SGHKS, CDR2 YYEKEE (reference sequence). The CDR3 is 12 residues long. CDR3 protein: CASSPQTGEAFF. The CDR3 DNA sequence: TGTGCCAGCAGCCCACAGACAGGTGAAGCTTTCTTT.

Here the CDR3 DNA reads TGTGCCAGCTCACCCGGGACAGGTTTGGGGTATGGCTACACCTTC. This gives the protein CASSPGTGLGYGYTF. The chain links TRBV18 to TRBJ1-2, with 8 bases aligning to TRBD1. The ends lost 3 bases at V and 5 bases at J; junction bases unmatched: 8. The CDR3 covers 15 residues. CDR1 and CDR2 from the germline V gene are KGHSH and LQKENI.

This clone appeared once. The genes are TRBV5-5 and TRBJ1-4, with D uncertain. Germline V CDR1 and CDR2: SGHKS, YYEKEE (reference sequence). The CDR3 loop spans 15 amino acids. Trimming cost V 3 bases and J 8 bases, with 17 bases left between them. The CDR3 here is CASSSLARVGEKLFF. The CDR3 nucleotides read TGTGCCAGCAGCTCTCTGGCGCGGGTAGGCGAAAAACTGTTTTTT.

The chain has TRBV10-3 and TRBJ1-5; TRBD1 matches 8 bases. CDR1 is ENHRY and CDR2 is SYGVKD in the germline V gene. The CDR3 extends over 14 amino acids. V dropped 4 bases and J dropped 6; count of bases not matched to a gene: 5. The CDR3 here is CAISAATGAQPQHF. The CDR3 DNA follows: TGTGCCATCAGTGCGGCGACAGGGGCTCAGCCCCAGCATTTT.

CDR3 loop: CATSDPGTSGGEDTQYF. The CDR3 DNA reads as TGTGCCACCAGTGATCCCGGGACTAGCGGGGGGGAGGATACGCAGTATTTT. This chain links TRBV24-1 with TRBJ2-3, with TRBD2 identical over 16 bases. J lost 6 bases, V lost 3 bases, and 5 bases had no gene match. Germline CDR1 reads KGHDR; CDR2 reads SFDVKD. This CDR3 is built from 17 residues.

This clone was found once. CDR3 in DNA: TGTGCCAGCAGCCCGACCGGGACTCTCTACAATGAGCAGTTCTTC. Protein: CASSPTGTLYNEQFF. The chain links TRBV3-1 (or the pseudogene TRBV3-2) to TRBJ2-1; D may be TRBD2 (6 bases). V lost 4 bases and J lost 3, with 13 bases in between. This CDR3 contains 15 residues. Germline CDR1 is LGHDT and CDR2 is YNNKEL (reference sequence).

The rearrangement joins TRBV6-5 to TRBJ1-1; maybe TRBD1 (5 bases). CDR3 length: 15 amino acids. Germline CDR1 and CDR2: MNHEY and SVGAGI. V lost 5 bases, J lost 1 base, and 14 bases lay in between. Here the CDR3 DNA reads TGTGCCAGCAGTCCTCCGGGACTTAGGAACACTGAAGCTTTCTTT. Its translation: CASSPPGLRNTEAFF.

The rearrangement links TRBV2 to TRBJ1-1; D possibly corresponds to TRBD1 (5 bases). Germline CDR1 reads SNHLY; CDR2 reads FYNNEI. The CDR3 sequence is 15 residues long. V lost 6 bases and J lost 0, with 14 bases in between. This CDR3 is CASSAEGRVNTEAFF. CDR3 in DNA: TGTGCCAGCAGCGCAGAGGGGAGGGTGAACACTGAAGCTTTCTTT.

The chain is built from TRBV30 and TRBJ1-2; 7 bases are a match to TRBD1. The CDR3 contains 16 residues. Trimming at V came to 3 bases and at J to 2 bases, leaving 12 bases not matched to a gene. Germline CDR1 is GTSNPN and CDR2 is SVGIG (reference sequence). The CDR3 sequence: CAWRELVTGQNYGYTF. CDR3 coding DNA: TGTGCCTGGAGAGAGTTGGTGACAGGGCAGAACTATGGCTACACCTTC.